The sequence of this T cell receptor (beta chain) was determined in a study of OX40 agonist ivuxolimab in advanced cancers. Study overall: Intravenous ivuxolimab was administered to patients every 2 weeks at 0.01 to 10 mg/kg.

The CDR3 has 16 amino acids. V gave up 5 bases and J gave up 4 bases, with 20 bases separating them. The germline gives CDR1 LNHDA, CDR2 SQIVND (reference sequence). Whole-study results and caveats: No antigen was identified for the clonally expanded peripheral T cells.

This clone appeared a single time. Its specificity is not known. TCRdb's copy holds only in-frame clones and misses some; the assay was immunoSEQ multiplex PCR. The sample contains roughly 60,000 clones, about 89% of which appear only once. Specimen: CD4+ or CD8+ T cells sorted from blood, collected in a trial of the OX40 agonist ivuxolimab. The chain is built from TRBV19 and TRBJ1-2; D is possibly TRBD1 (6 bases). This receptor was taken from an adult with an advanced solid tumor such as melanoma, head and neck, liver or kidney cancer. This chain's CDR3 is CASSPKRGAGTYGYTF. CDR3 DNA sequence: TGTGCCAGTAGTCCCAAAAGGGGGGCGGGGACCTATGGCTACACCTTC. The variable domain in full, completed from reference TRBV19 and TRBJ1-2, reads DGGITQSPKYLFRKEGQNVTLSCEQNLNHDAMYWYRQDPGQGLRLIYYSQIVNDFQKGDIAEGYSVSREKKESFPLTVTSAQKNPTAFYLCASSPKRGAGTYGYTFGSGTRLTVV.